Below, 11 T cell receptor beta chains from the same sample are listed, as sequenced in a study of cytomegalovirus exposure and HLA in healthy donors. 13 Jbeta primers and 60 Vbeta primers were used for the PCR. Assay: immunoSEQ multiplex PCR; the TCRdb copy retains only in-frame clones and omits some. The data hold fewer than 150,000 clones, with around 77% observed a single time. Material for sequencing was PBMCs. The receptors were sampled from a man aged 25 to 40 in good health.

The sample holds a few counts of this clone. The chain carries TRBV27 and TRBJ2-3; TRBD2 aligns across 9 bases. Trimming took 2 bases from V and 1 from J; bases not matched to a gene: 4. This CDR3 is built from 16 residues. Per the germline V gene, CDR1 is MNHEY and CDR2 is SMNVEV (reference sequence). CDR3 DNA: TGTGCCAGCAGTTTAGGGAGGACTAGCGGCACAGATACGCAGTATTTT. Translating it yields CASSLGRTSGTDTQYF.

The table lists this clone with a count of one. The gene calls are TRBV4-1 and TRBJ2-5; D is perhaps TRBD1 (5 bases). The germline V gene has CDR1 MGHRA and CDR2 YSYEKL. The germline V and J ends were trimmed by 1 base and 5 bases, with 14 bases remaining between them. The CDR3 sequence is 15 residues long. CDR3 sequence reads: CASSQVWQGWETQYF. The DNA for the CDR3 is TGCGCCAGCAGCCAAGTCTGGCAGGGTTGGGAGACCCAGTACTTC.

The genes are TRBV6-1 and TRBJ1-1; D gene unclear. The CDR3 is 13 amino acids. The V gene lost 5 bases and the J gene lost 1 base, with 8 bases spanning the gap. CDR1 is MNHNS, CDR2 SASEGT, per germline. CDR3 in amino acids: CASSPSWNTEAFF. Here the CDR3 DNA reads TGTGCCAGCAGTCCCTCCTGGAACACTGAAGCTTTCTTT.

The V gene is TRBV2, the J gene TRBJ1-2; a weak D match, TRBD1 (6 bases). CDR3 size: 14 residues. The V and J ends lost 7 bases and 7 bases respectively, with 19 bases between them. The V gene's germline CDR1 is SNHLY and CDR2 FYNNEI. Written as DNA, the CDR3 is TGTGCCAGCATCAGAGCGGGGCCGGGGGCTGGCTACACCTTC. Its translation is CASIRAGPGAGYTF.

V and J are TRBV29-1 and TRBJ2-7; weak D call: TRBD2 (7 bases). The V gene's germline CDR1 is SQVTM and CDR2 ANQGSEA. This CDR3 spans 13 amino acids. Trimming took off 6 bases at V and 3 bases at J, with 15 bases between the two ends. The CDR3 coding sequence is TGCAGCGTCAAGGGGGGGGCGAGCTACGAGCAGTACTTC. The encoded protein is CSVKGGASYEQYF.

The V gene is TRBV15, the J gene TRBJ2-4; maybe TRBD2 (6 bases). With 4 bases removed from V and 6 bases from J, the gap between germline ends came to 13 bases. The CDR3 is made up of 14 amino acids. CDR1 is LNHNV and CDR2 is YYDKDF in the germline V gene (reference sequence). CDR3 residues: CATSMGGGGNIQYF. Here the CDR3 DNA reads TGTGCCACCAGCATGGGGGGTGGGGGAAACATTCAGTACTTC.

The chain combines TRBV4-1 with TRBJ1-1, with D perhaps matching TRBD1 (6 bases). The germline gives CDR1 MGHRA, CDR2 YSYEKL. The ends were cut back, 4 bases at V and 11 bases at J, with 23 bases in the middle. CDR3 length: 15 residues. The CDR3 sequence: CASSPSWGQPVLAFF. Written as DNA, the CDR3 is TGCGCCAGCAGCCCCTCCTGGGGACAACCTGTTCTCGCTTTCTTT.

The chain links TRBV5-1 to TRBJ2-7, with D uncertain. From germline, CDR1 is SGHRS and CDR2 YFSETQ. The V and J ends lost 0 bases and 3 bases respectively, with 7 bases between them. The CDR3 has 13 amino acids. The CDR3 nucleotides are TGCGCCAGCAGCTTGGCAGTTTTCTACGAGCAGTACTTC. Translating it yields CASSLAVFYEQYF.

This clone was seen only once. The chain carries TRBV30 and TRBJ1-5, with D possibly being TRBD1 (6 bases). Per the germline V gene, CDR1 is GTSNPN and CDR2 is SVGIG (reference sequence). The CDR3 contains 16 residues. The ends were cut back, 3 bases at V and 5 bases at J, with 20 bases in the middle. The CDR3 DNA reads TGTGCCTGGAGCCCGACCTTTAGGGACATAGATCAGCCCCAGCATTTT. Its protein product is CAWSPTFRDIDQPQHF. The full variable domain, with the rest looked up from reference TRBV30 and TRBJ1-5, is SQTIHQWPATLVQPVGSPLSLECTVEGTSNPNLYWYRQAAGRGLQLLFYSVGIGQISSEVPQNLSASRPQDRQFILSSKKLLLSDSGFYLCAWSPTFRDIDQPQHFGDGTRLSIL.

J is TRBJ2-5 and V is TRBV28; D perhaps matches TRBD2 (6 bases). Trimming left V 6 bases short and J 10 bases short, with 21 bases between. The CDR3 covers 14 residues. CDR1 is MDHEN and CDR2 is SYDVKM in the germline V gene. The CDR3 sequence is CASSLGGSLSNQYF. The DNA for the CDR3 is TGTGCCAGCAGCCTTGGGGGGTCACTTAGCAACCAGTACTTC.

The chain is built from TRBV4-2 and TRBJ2-1, with D perhaps TRBD1 (6 bases). CDR1 and CDR2 from the germline V gene are LGHNA and YNFKEQ. The germline V and J ends were trimmed by 0 bases and 0 bases, with 9 bases remaining between them. This CDR3 has 16 amino acids. The CDR3 reads CASSQDRDTSYNEQFF. The CDR3 nucleotides read TGTGCCAGCAGCCAAGATAGGGACACCTCCTACAATGAGCAGTTCTTC.